This T cell receptor (beta chain) comes out of a study of cytotoxic CD8 clonotypes in ibrutinib-treated CLL. The table came from immunoSEQ multiplex PCR; TCRdb's copy has only in-frame clones and leaves some out. The sample carries nearly 100,000 clones, 78% recorded once. This CDR3 is 18 amino acids long. Germline-derived CDR1 and CDR2 are KGHSH and LQKENI. The ends lost 2 bases at V and 4 bases at J; junction bases unmatched: 11. The J gene is TRBJ2-3, the V gene TRBV18; 11 bases match TRBD2. Sequencing used PBMCs, obtained after 12 months of ibrutinib treatment. The source of this sequence is a human donor with chronic lymphocytic leukemia. CDR3 protein: CASSPYSISGGAADTQYF. Here the CDR3 DNA reads TGTGCCAGCTCACCATATAGTATTAGCGGGGGGGCCGCAGATACGCAGTATTTT.